This TCR beta chain was recovered during a study of type 1 regulatory T cells. V lost 5 bases and J lost 2, with 15 bases in between. CDR1 and CDR2 (germline): DFQATT, SNEGSKA (reference sequence). CDR3 length equals 14 residues. TCRdb independently ran MiXCR on the reads; one entry per CDR3 protein. The sample carries fewer than 75,000 distinct CDR3 sequences, roughly 49% recorded once. A note on this clonotype: As yet, its antigen is unknown.

This TCR was recovered from a human donor in good health. The chain has TRBV20-1 and TRBJ1-2; D not certain. The material sequenced was cultured non-Tr1 T cells, either the whole culture or a sorted T cell fraction (not recorded which). This CDR3 is CSARDSERNYGYTF. As DNA, the CDR3 is TGCAGTGCTCGCGACTCAGAGAGAAACTATGGCTACACCTTC.